This T cell receptor (beta chain) is from a study of tumor-infiltrating lymphocytes in primary liver carcinoma. This clonotype came up a few times. Antigen unknown. Lacking the conserved final phenylalanine or tryptophan, this CDR3 likely reflects a read error. Starting material for RNA and DNA co-extraction consisted of about 20-30 mg of unsorted bulk tissue. Reverse transcription of about 500 ng total RNA with a constant-region primer produced TCR beta cDNA. Investigators got TCR beta libraries out of three nested multiplex PCR rounds, done with slightly modified ARM-PCR. TCRdb reprocessed the multiplex PCR reads via MiXCR and lists one record per CDR3 protein. The sample holds tens of thousands of distinct CDR3 sequences, over 75% seen once. The study, taken as a whole, reports: About 8-25% of top clones, no more, were shared by all five regions. When set against blood, tumors had a significantly higher top-250-clone fraction (p = 0.039).

Sequencing was carried out using liver tumor tissue from sampling region 5. Subset defined: tumor region T5, tumor centre. The receptor comes from a man aged 35 to 55 with primary liver carcinoma and hepatitis B virus infection.

CDR3 coding DNA: TGTGCCAGCAATTTAACTCTTGGCGGGAGGGACACCGGGGAGCTGTTTTCT. Translated: CASNLTLGGRDTGELFS. The V call is TRBV12-3 or TRBV12-4, the J call TRBJ2-2; TRBD2 matches 9 bases. This CDR3 comprises 17 residues.